This T cell receptor beta chain is from a study of blood T cell repertoires in COVID-19. At the level of the study: Samples representing acute and convalescent COVID-19 were sourced from the United States, Italy and Spain.

The length of the CDR3 is 14 residues. Per the germline V gene, CDR1 is LGHDT and CDR2 is YNNKEL (reference sequence). V was trimmed by 0 bases and J by 4 bases, leaving 9 bases between them. Per the original data handling: Reference gene primer amplification yielded estimated nucleated cell counts. The table came from immunoSEQ multiplex PCR; TCRdb's copy has only in-frame clones and leaves some out. D and trimming come from the DNA, and the V and J calls and clone size come from that table. The sample lists about 190,000 clones, roughly nine tenths occurring once. This TCR was sampled from a man aged 25-40 years with acute or convalescent COVID-19. The specimen sequenced was peripheral blood. The chain has TRBV3-1 (or the pseudogene TRBV3-2) and TRBJ1-1; D is ambiguous. The CDR3 is CASSQDQDRTEAFF. DNA for the CDR3: TGTGCCAGCAGCCAAGATCAGGATCGCACTGAAGCTTTCTTT.